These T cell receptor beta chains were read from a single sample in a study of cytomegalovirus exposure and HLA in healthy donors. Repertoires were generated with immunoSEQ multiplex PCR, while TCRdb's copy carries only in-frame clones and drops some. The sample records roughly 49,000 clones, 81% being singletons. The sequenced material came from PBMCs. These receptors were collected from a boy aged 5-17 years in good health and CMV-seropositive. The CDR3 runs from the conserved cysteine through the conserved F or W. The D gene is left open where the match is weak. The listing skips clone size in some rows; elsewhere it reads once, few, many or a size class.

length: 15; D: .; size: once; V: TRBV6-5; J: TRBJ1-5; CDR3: CASSYSSRSNQPQHF; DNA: TGTGCCAGCAGTTACTCGTCTAGGTCTAATCAGCCCCAGCATTTT
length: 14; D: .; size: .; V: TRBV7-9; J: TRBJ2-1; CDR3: CSSSTSPRINEQFF; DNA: TGTTCCAGCAGCACGTCGCCTAGAATCAATGAGCAGTTCTTC
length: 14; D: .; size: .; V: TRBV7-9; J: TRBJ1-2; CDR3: CASSVRGSSDGYTF; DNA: TGTGCCAGCAGCGTCCGAGGGTCCTCGGATGGCTACACCTTC
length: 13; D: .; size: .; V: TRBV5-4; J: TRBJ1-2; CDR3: CASSLRQIYGYTF; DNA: TGTGCCAGCAGCCTGAGACAGATCTATGGCTACACCTTC
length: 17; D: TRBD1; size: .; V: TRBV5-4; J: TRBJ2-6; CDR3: CASSLGDSVSGANVLTF; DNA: TGTGCCAGCAGCTTGGGGGACAGCGTCTCTGGGGCCAACGTCCTGACTTTC
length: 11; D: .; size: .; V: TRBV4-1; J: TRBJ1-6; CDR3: CASSQDRIFHF; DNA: TGCGCCAGCAGCCAAGACAGAATCTTCCACTTT
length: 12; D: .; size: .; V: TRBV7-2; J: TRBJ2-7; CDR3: CASSLARYEQYF; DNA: TGTGCCAGCAGCTTAGCGCGCTACGAGCAGTACTTC
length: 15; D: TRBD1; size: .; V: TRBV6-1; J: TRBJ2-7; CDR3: CASSEKTGGGYEQYF; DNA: TGTGCCAGCAGTGAAAAAACAGGGGGCGGATACGAGCAGTACTTC
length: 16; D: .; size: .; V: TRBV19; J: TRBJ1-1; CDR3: CATQVGGGQMNTEAFF; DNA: TGTGCCACCCAGGTCGGGGGAGGGCAAATGAACACTGAAGCTTTCTTT
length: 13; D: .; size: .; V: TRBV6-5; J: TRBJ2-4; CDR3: CASRTAGKDIQYF; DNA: TGTGCCAGCAGAACGGCGGGGAAGGACATTCAGTACTTC
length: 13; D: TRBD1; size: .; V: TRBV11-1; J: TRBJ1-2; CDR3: CASSPDRDYGYTF; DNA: TGTGCCAGCAGCCCGGACAGGGACTATGGCTACACCTTC
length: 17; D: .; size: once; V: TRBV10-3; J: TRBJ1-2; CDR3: CAIKTLSNKTANYGYTF; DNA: TGTGCCATCAAGACACTTTCTAATAAGACCGCGAACTATGGCTACACCTTC
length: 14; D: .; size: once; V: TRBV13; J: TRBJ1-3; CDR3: CASSSTGTGNTIYF; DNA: TGTGCCAGCAGCTCAACAGGAACTGGAAACACCATATATTTT
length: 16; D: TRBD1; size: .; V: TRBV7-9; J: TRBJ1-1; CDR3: CSSSLWTGYANTEAFF; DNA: TGTTCCAGCAGCCTATGGACAGGGTATGCGAACACTGAAGCTTTCTTT
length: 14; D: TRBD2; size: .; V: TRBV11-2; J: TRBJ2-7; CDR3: CASSLGGGAYEQYF; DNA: TGTGCCAGCAGCTTGGGCGGGGGGGCGTACGAGCAGTACTTC